These 20 T cell receptor beta chains share one sample of origin, sequenced in a study of blood T cells in healthy people across ages. Together with a sample-barcoded 5' primer, a J-beta primer mix was included in a second PCR lasting roughly 6 to 12 cycles. TCRdb used MiXCR to reprocess the 5' RACE reads, holding one entry per CDR3 protein. The sample carries around 1.5 million distinct CDR3 sequences, almost 35% recorded once. Sequenced: blood. These receptors came from a woman aged 25 to 39 in good health.

This clonotype was detected ten times or more. The chain couples TRBV12-3 or TRBV12-4 to TRBJ2-3; tentatively, D is TRBD2 (6 bases). V was shortened by 8 bases and J by 2 bases, with 17 bases between the two germline ends. CDR3 length: 15 residues. The CDR3 loop reads CASLGGARVTDTQYF. In DNA, the CDR3 is TGTGCCAGCCTCGGGGGAGCTAGAGTCACAGATACGCAGTATTTT.

The chain has TRBV19 and TRBJ2-7; the D gene is possibly TRBD2 (5 bases). The CDR3 runs to 14 residues. The V end lost 5 bases, the J end lost 3 bases, and 14 bases lay between the germline ends. Per germline, CDR1 LNHDA and CDR2 SQIVND (reference sequence). As DNA, the CDR3 is TGTGCCAGTAGTGCCTCAGCGGACGTCTACGAGCAGTACTTC. This codes for CASSASADVYEQYF.

The chain uses TRBV25-1 and TRBJ2-1; no reliable D call. Matching the DNA end better, TRBJ2-7 makes the J call doubtful. CDR1 is MGHDK, CDR2 SYGVNS, per germline. The CDR3 runs 14 residues. The CDR3, as DNA: TGTGCCAGCAGTGCCCCCAACTCCTACAATGAGCAGTACTTC. This translates into CASSAPNSYNEQYF.

The chain links TRBV7-9 to TRBJ2-1, with a possible D match to TRBD2 (6 bases). Trimming removed 5 bases at V and 4 bases at J, with 18 bases between. The CDR3 is 16 amino acids. CDR1 and CDR2 (germline): SEHNR, FQNEAQ (reference sequence). CDR3: CASSPPAGTLYNEQFF. The CDR3 DNA follows: TGTGCCAGCAGCCCCCCTGCCGGGACTCTATACAATGAGCAGTTCTTC.

The chain combines TRBV7-3 with TRBJ2-7; TRBD1 agrees at 11 bases. The J segment lost 4 bases and the V segment lost 5 bases, leaving 13 bases of the junction unmatched. The CDR3 has 17 amino acids. Germline V lookup: CDR1 SGHTA, CDR2 FQGTGA. Here the CDR3 DNA reads TGTGCCAGCAGCCAGAGGAATGGGACAGGGGGTTCTTACGAGCAGTACTTC. It codes for CASSQRNGTGGSYEQYF.

CDR3 sequence reads: CASSLDGFRLAAGELFF. CDR3 DNA sequence: TGTGCCAGCAGCTTAGACGGGTTCCGATTAGCAGCCGGGGAGCTGTTTTTT. The chain recombines TRBV11-2 with TRBJ2-2; D unclear. The V end was cut by 0 bases, the J end by 6 bases, with 17 bases between. The CDR3 length is 17 residues. CDR1 and CDR2 (germline): SGHAT, FQNNGV. Full variable domain (outside the CDR3, taken from reference TRBV11-2 and TRBJ2-2): EAGVAQSPRYKIIEKRQSVAFWCNPISGHATLYWYQQILGQGPKLLIQFQNNGVVDDSQLPKDRFSAERLKGVDSTLKIQPAKLEDSAVYLCASSLDGFRLAAGELFFGEGSRLTVL.

This chain connects TRBV19 to TRBJ1-5; no clear D gene. The ends were cut back, 4 bases at V and 15 bases at J, with 19 bases in the middle. This CDR3 spans 13 amino acids. Germline V CDR1 and CDR2: LNHDA, SQIVND (reference sequence). CDR3 residues: CASSSEFIGVLHF. The DNA for the CDR3 is TGTGCCAGTAGTAGTGAATTTATAGGCGTCCTGCATTTT.

This clonotype was seen ten or more times. V and J are TRBV4-1 and TRBJ2-7; D could derive from TRBD1 or TRBD2 (6 bases each). V was pared by 4 bases and J by 2 bases, with 15 bases between. CDR1 and CDR2 from the germline V gene are MGHRA and YSYEKL. The CDR3 consists of 15 residues. The CDR3 DNA reads TGCGCCAGCAGCCCCCAGAGGGGGGCCGCCTACGAGCAGTACTTC. Translation: CASSPQRGAAYEQYF.

A few counts support this clonotype. The gene calls are TRBV20-1 and TRBJ2-5; TRBD2 agrees at 13 bases. The V segment lost 5 bases and the J segment 5 bases; nucleotides outside the gene matches: 8. Germline CDR1 reads DFQATT; CDR2 reads SNEGSKA (reference sequence). There are 15 residues in the CDR3. The DNA of the CDR3 is TGCAGTGCTGGGGGACTAGCGGGGTTCTCGGAGACCCAGTACTTC. Amino acids: CSAGGLAGFSETQYF.

A few counts support this clonotype. This chain links TRBV4-1 with TRBJ1-5, with 9 bases fitting TRBD1. With 4 bases clipped from V and 3 bases from J, the junction kept 7 bases outside the gene matches. From germline, CDR1 is MGHRA and CDR2 YSYEKL. The CDR3 is 16 amino acids. CDR3 sequence reads: CASSPNGQGYNQPQHF. DNA of the CDR3: TGCGCCAGCAGCCCGAACGGACAGGGGTACAATCAGCCCCAGCATTTT.

The chain is built from TRBV21-1 and TRBJ2-7. TRBV21-1 is a recognized pseudogene. This CDR3 has 15 residues. CDR3 region: CASSRPNRTTYEQYF. The CDR3 bases are TGTGCCAGCAGCCGACCGAACAGAACTACCTACGAGCAGTACTTC.

This clonotype occurred once. The chain links TRBV6-5 to TRBJ2-1; 14 bases match TRBD2. Trimming took 2 bases from V and 10 from J; bases not matched to a gene: 4. The CDR3 loop spans 15 amino acids. Germline CDR1 is MNHEY and CDR2 is SVGAGI. CDR3 sequence: CASSYGTSGSREQFF. The CDR3 DNA sequence: TGTGCCAGCAGTTACGGGACTAGCGGGAGTCGGGAGCAGTTCTTC.

The table lists this clonotype with a few counts. The chain carries TRBV6-2 or TRBV6-3 and TRBJ1-2; D is ambiguous. From germline, CDR1 is MNHEY and CDR2 SVGEGT. V was pared by 10 bases and J by 8 bases, with 17 bases between. The CDR3 consists of 12 residues. CDR3 DNA: TGTGCCACCGTGACGGAGAAGCGGGGCTACACCTTC. Its translation: CATVTEKRGYTF.

The CDR3 region has the DNA TGTGCCAGCAATCGCCTAGCGGGACCGTACGAGCAGTTCTTC. Residues: CASNRLAGPYEQFF. The rearrangement joins TRBV9 to TRBJ2-1; 9 bases are a match to TRBD2. The CDR3 extends over 14 amino acids. CDR1 and CDR2 from the germline V gene are SGDLS and YYNGEE. J was trimmed by 10 bases and V by 6 bases; bases with no gene match: 11.

The rearrangement joins TRBV20-1 to TRBJ2-3; 15 nucleotides match TRBD2. CDR1 is DFQATT, CDR2 SNEGSKA, per germline (reference sequence). CDR3 length: 18 amino acids. With 4 bases clipped from V and 5 bases from J, the junction kept 13 bases outside the gene matches. The CDR3 loop is CSATGLAGGLSVIDTQYF. CDR3 sequence (DNA): TGCAGTGCTACGGGACTAGCGGGGGGTCTTTCGGTGATAGATACGCAGTATTTT.

This clonotype occurred a few times. The chain has TRBV4-1 and TRBJ2-3; no reliable D call. CDR1 is MGHRA and CDR2 is YSYEKL in the germline V gene. Trimming took 2 bases from V and 6 from J, leaving 9 bases between them. The CDR3 consists of 13 residues. For the CDR3, the DNA is TGCGCCAGCAGCCAACAACTGGGGGATACGCAGTATTTT. Protein: CASSQQLGDTQYF.

The chain couples TRBV27 to TRBJ2-7; 7 nucleotides align to TRBD1. Per germline, CDR1 MNHEY and CDR2 SMNVEV (reference sequence). Trimming removed 0 bases from V and 6 bases from J; junction bases left unmatched: 14. CDR3 length equals 17 residues. CDR3 coding DNA: TGTGCCAGCAGTTTATCAAGGGGGACAGCATGGGCTAGCGAGCAGTACTTC. Its translation: CASSLSRGTAWASEQYF.

The gene calls are TRBV7-8 and TRBJ2-1, with 10 bases aligning to TRBD2. This CDR3 comprises 16 residues. Germline V gives CDR1 SGHVS, CDR2 FQNEAQ. Unmatched junction bases numbered 8, after V lost 5 bases and J lost 4 bases. CDR3 in DNA: TGTGCCAGCAGCCCCCAGACTAGCGGGTTTTACAATGAGCAGTTCTTC. It encodes CASSPQTSGFYNEQFF. Full variable domain (rest looked up from reference TRBV7-8 and TRBJ2-1): GAGVSQSPRYKVAKRGQDVALRCDPISGHVSLFWYQQALGQGPEFLTYFQNEAQLDKSGLPSDRFFAERPEGSVSTLKIQRTQQEDSAVYLCASSPQTSGFYNEQFFGPGTRLTVL.

The chain links TRBV7-3 to TRBJ2-1, with 7 bases lining up with TRBD2. The CDR3 sequence is 16 residues long. Germline CDR1 SGHTA, CDR2 FQGTGA. V dropped 6 bases and J dropped 2; count of bases not matched to a gene: 10. The CDR3 coding sequence is TGTGCCAGCAGTCCGAATCCGGGAGGACCCTACAATGAGCAGTTCTTC. The encoded protein is CASSPNPGGPYNEQFF.

A remark on this clonotype: A read error may explain this, as a much larger clone is one base away. V gene TRBV5-1 combines with J gene TRBJ1-4; D remains ambiguous. The CDR3 is 14 residues long. The germline V gene encodes CDR1 SGHRS and CDR2 YFSETQ. Trimming removed 4 bases from V and 1 base from J, with 8 bases in between. CDR3 DNA: TGCGCCAGCAGCATGGGATTAACTAATGAAAAACTGTTTTTT. It encodes CASSMGLTNEKLFF.